This entry lists 16 T cell receptor beta chains sequenced from one sample in a study of vaccination effects on CD4 cells after COVID-19 (dated by TCRdb to 2021 to 2024). In the ViraFEST assay, PBMC were stimulated with viral peptide pools, and TCR sequencing was then used to find antigen-specific CD4+ T cell clonotypes based on their expansion. After about 9 days of culture, CD4+ T cells were isolated with the EasySep CD4+ T cell isolation kit. Participants received two doses of either the BNT162b2 or the mRNA-1273 mRNA SARS-CoV-2 vaccine. Library construction relied on the immunoSEQ multiplex PCR assay. The immuneACCESS repertoire file appears here via TCRdb, limited to in-frame rearrangements. These files lack a portion of the clones; in checked studies, under half of the deficit traces to unresolved V genes, and the cause of the others is not known. The sample records roughly 71,000 clones, approximately 81% of which are singletons. 1.2% of the sample comes from the top ten.

Antigens for these TCRs are unknown. The sample here was CD4+ T cells from PBMCs cultured with HCoV-229E spike peptides, taken after COVID-19 vaccination. This specimen's cell subset or site label, interpreted: HCoV-229E spike overlapping peptide pool stimulation. These receptors came from a human donor who received a COVID-19 vaccine.

DNA of the CDR3: TGTGCCAGCAGCTTCAGGGGATGGGACACCGGGGAGCTGTTTTTT. This translates into CASSFRGWDTGELFF. The chain carries TRBV7-9 and TRBJ2-2; TRBD1 might be the D (6 bases). The CDR3 is 15 amino acids. Germline values: CDR1 SEHNR, CDR2 FQNEAQ (reference sequence). V was clipped by 3 bases and J by 3 bases, with 11 bases between them.

The chain joins TRBV7-9 to TRBJ2-7, with TRBD2 matching over 12 bases. Germline-derived CDR1 and CDR2 are SEHNR and FQNEAQ (reference sequence). Trimming at V came to 5 bases and at J to 3 bases, leaving 11 bases not matched to a gene. The CDR3 length is 17 residues. The CDR3 coding sequence is TGTGCCAGCAGCCCCTTAGCAACTAGCGGGGGGCTCTACGAGCAGTACGTC. Its translation: CASSPLATSGGLYEQYV.

The genes are TRBV2 and TRBJ1-4, with a possible D match to TRBD1 (5 bases). CDR1 SNHLY and CDR2 FYNNEI come from the germline V gene. V lost 4 bases and J lost 5, with 5 bases in between. The CDR3 sequence is 12 residues long. CDR3 DNA: TGTGCCAGCAGTGGGGGCAATGAAAAACTGTTTTTT. This encodes CASSGGNEKLFF.

The chain uses TRBV7-2 and TRBJ2-5; TRBD2 matches 8 bases. The V gene end was trimmed by 5 bases and the J gene end by 1 base; junction bases not matched to a gene: 9. Per the germline V gene, CDR1 is SGHTA and CDR2 is FQGNSA. CDR3 size: 16 residues. The DNA of the CDR3 is TGTGCCAGCAGCCAGCTCGGCGGGGGGTTCCAAGAGACCCAGTACTTC. It yields the protein CASSQLGGGFQETQYF.

This chain links TRBV30 with TRBJ2-1; D is unresolved. Germline CDR1 GTSNPN, CDR2 SVGIG (reference sequence). V dropped 4 bases and J dropped 1 base, with 11 bases sitting between them. The CDR3 has 14 residues. In DNA, the CDR3 is TGTGCCTGGACGGTTGACGATTCCTACAATGAGCAGTTCTTC. This translates into CAWTVDDSYNEQFF.

V is TRBV5-8 and J is TRBJ2-5; no firm D call. Germline loops: CDR1 SGHTS, CDR2 YDEGEE. This CDR3 has 14 amino acids. V was clipped by 2 bases and J by 0 bases, with 8 bases between them. The CDR3 nucleotides read TGTGCCAGCAGCTTTCAAGACGACCAAGAGACCCAGTACTTC. It specifies CASSFQDDQETQYF.

V gene TRBV2 combines with J gene TRBJ1-1; D may be TRBD1 (5 bases). The V end was cut by 10 bases, the J end by 3 bases, with 15 bases between. Germline V gives CDR1 SNHLY, CDR2 FYNNEI. The CDR3 consists of 13 residues. The CDR3 loop is CANIQGEYTEAFF. The CDR3 nucleotides read TGTGCCAACATTCAGGGAGAGTACACTGAAGCTTTCTTT. Combining the CDR3 with reference TRBV2 and TRBJ1-1 gives the whole variable domain EPEVTQTPSHQVTQMGQEVILRCVPISNHLYFYWYRQILGQKVEFLVSFYNNEISEKSEIFDDQFSVERPDGSNFTLKIRSTKLEDSAMYFCANIQGEYTEAFFGQGTRLTVV.

This chain connects TRBV20-1 to TRBJ1-1; the D is unclear. CDR3 length equals 14 residues. Trimming left V 3 bases short and J 4 bases short, with 15 bases between. Germline CDR1 and CDR2: DFQATT and SNEGSKA (reference sequence). CDR3 sequence reads: CSASLRTQSTEAFF. CDR3 DNA sequence: TGCAGTGCTAGTTTGAGGACCCAATCCACTGAAGCTTTCTTT.

The V call is TRBV18, the J call TRBJ1-2; 10 nucleotides align to TRBD1. The germline CDR1 and CDR2 sequences are KGHSH and LQKENI. The CDR3 has 18 residues. V dropped 4 bases and J dropped 0; count of bases not matched to a gene: 11. The CDR3 sequence is CASSRTAPGQGANYGYTF. The CDR3 DNA reads as TGTGCCAGCTCACGAACCGCTCCTGGACAGGGGGCTAACTATGGCTACACCTTC.

V gene TRBV19 combines with J gene TRBJ1-5; perhaps TRBD1 as D (6 bases). Germline CDR1 and CDR2: LNHDA and SQIVND (reference sequence). Trimming cost V 7 bases and J 0 bases, with 13 bases left between them. The CDR3 loop spans 15 amino acids. Written as DNA, the CDR3 is TGTGCCAGTAAATCTGACAGGTCTAGCAATCAGCCCCAGCATTTT. Protein product: CASKSDRSSNQPQHF.

The J gene is TRBJ2-2, the V gene TRBV5-6; weak D call: TRBD2 (6 bases). Germline-derived CDR1 and CDR2 are SGHDT and YYEEEE. The CDR3 runs to 17 residues. Trimming stripped 5 bases from V and 1 base from J, with 18 bases between. The CDR3 region has the DNA TGTGCCAGCAGTCCCCTGTGGGCGGGGAGGAACACCGGGGAGCTGTTTTTT. Protein product: CASSPLWAGRNTGELFF.

In its sample, this clone was seen once. The V gene is TRBV21-1, the J gene TRBJ2-3; the table's D call, TRBD1, was not checked against the DNA. TRBV21-1 is recorded as a pseudogene. The CDR3 length is 18 residues. Here the CDR3 reads CASSTIRDREISTDTQYF. The CDR3 DNA reads as TGTGCCAGCAGCACTATCCGGGACAGGGAGATTAGCACAGATACGCAGTATTTT.

The rearrangement uses TRBV19 and TRBJ1-2; D is undetermined. Germline V gene lookup returns CDR1 LNHDA and CDR2 SQIVND (reference sequence). The CDR3 runs 12 residues. V was shortened by 4 bases and J by 8 bases, with 11 bases between the two germline ends. DNA of the CDR3: TGTGCCAGTAGTAGGCAACCGGCAGGCTACACCTTC. This encodes CASSRQPAGYTF.

The chain couples TRBV7-9 to TRBJ2-7, with 11 bases matching TRBD1. Germline V gives CDR1 SEHNR, CDR2 FQNEAQ (reference sequence). The trim removed 5 bases at V and 6 bases at J, leaving 6 bases unmatched. This CDR3 spans 14 amino acids. CDR3 amino acids: CASSPDGTGGEQYV. For the CDR3, the DNA is TGTGCCAGCAGCCCAGACGGGACAGGGGGCGAGCAGTACGTC.

This clone turned up a few times. V is TRBV7-8 and J is TRBJ1-2; D gene unclear. The V and J ends lost 5 bases and 8 bases respectively, with 15 bases between them. CDR1 SGHVS and CDR2 FQNEAQ come from the germline V gene. The CDR3 is 13 amino acids. The CDR3 spells CASSTGQTGGYTF. The CDR3 DNA reads as TGTGCCAGCAGCACGGGCCAAACGGGAGGCTACACCTTC.

The chain has TRBV11-3 and TRBJ2-1, with 11 bases lining up with TRBD2. The CDR3 consists of 15 residues. After removal of 5 bases from V and 4 bases from J, the junction contained 4 bases not matched to a gene. The germline V gene has CDR1 SGHNT and CDR2 YENEEA. CDR3 residues: CASSQSSGGYNEQFF. The CDR3 bases are TGTGCCAGCAGCCAATCTAGCGGGGGGTACAATGAGCAGTTCTTC.